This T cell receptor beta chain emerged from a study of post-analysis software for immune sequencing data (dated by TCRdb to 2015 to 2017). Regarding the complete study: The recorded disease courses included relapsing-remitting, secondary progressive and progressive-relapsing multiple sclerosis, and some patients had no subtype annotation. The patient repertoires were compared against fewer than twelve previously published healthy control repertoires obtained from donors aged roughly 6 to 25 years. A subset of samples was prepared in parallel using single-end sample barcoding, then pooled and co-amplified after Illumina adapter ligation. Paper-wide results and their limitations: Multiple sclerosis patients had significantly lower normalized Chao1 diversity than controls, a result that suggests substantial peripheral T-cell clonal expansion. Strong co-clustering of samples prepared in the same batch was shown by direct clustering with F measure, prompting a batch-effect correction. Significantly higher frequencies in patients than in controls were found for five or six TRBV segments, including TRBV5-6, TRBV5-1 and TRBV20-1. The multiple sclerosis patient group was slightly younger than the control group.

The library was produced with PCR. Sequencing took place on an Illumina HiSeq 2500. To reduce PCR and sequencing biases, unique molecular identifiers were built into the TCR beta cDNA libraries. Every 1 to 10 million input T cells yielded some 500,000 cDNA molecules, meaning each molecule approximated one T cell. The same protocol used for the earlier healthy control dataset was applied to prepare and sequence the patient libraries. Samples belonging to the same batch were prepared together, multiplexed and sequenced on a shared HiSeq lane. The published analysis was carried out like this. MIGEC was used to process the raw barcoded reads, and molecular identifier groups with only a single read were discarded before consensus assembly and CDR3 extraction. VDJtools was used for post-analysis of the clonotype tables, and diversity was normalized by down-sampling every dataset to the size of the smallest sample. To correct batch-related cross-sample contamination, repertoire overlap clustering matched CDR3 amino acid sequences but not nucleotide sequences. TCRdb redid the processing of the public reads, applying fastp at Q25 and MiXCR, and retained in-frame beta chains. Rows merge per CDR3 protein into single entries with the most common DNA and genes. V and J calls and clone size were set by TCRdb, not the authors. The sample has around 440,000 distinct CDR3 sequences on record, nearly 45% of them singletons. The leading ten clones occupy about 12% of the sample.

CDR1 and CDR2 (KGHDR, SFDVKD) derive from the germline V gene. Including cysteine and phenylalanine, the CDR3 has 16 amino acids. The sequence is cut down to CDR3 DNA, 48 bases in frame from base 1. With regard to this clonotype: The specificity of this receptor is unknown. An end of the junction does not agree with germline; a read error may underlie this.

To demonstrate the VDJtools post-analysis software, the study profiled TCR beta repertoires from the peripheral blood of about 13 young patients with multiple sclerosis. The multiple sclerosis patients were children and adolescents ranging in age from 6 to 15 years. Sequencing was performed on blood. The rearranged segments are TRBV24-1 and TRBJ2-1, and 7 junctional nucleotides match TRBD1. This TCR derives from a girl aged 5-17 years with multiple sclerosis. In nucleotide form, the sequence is TGTGCCACCAGTGACCCGACAGGGAGCTCCTACAGTGAGCAGTTCTTC. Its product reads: CATSDPTGSSYSEQFF.